This is a list of T cell receptor beta chains from one sample in a study of beta chain features in type 1 diabetes. Clones were sequenced by immunoSEQ multiplex PCR, and TCRdb holds only the in-frame ones, with some missing. This sample has hundreds of thousands of clones, with around 12% found just once. Specimen: naive CD4+ T cells from blood. These receptors were obtained from a woman under 30 with type 1 diabetes. The CDR3 runs from the conserved cysteine through the conserved F or W. Fields, in order: D gene, clone size, V gene, J gene, CDR3 DNA, CDR3 protein. A D gene is named only where the DNA matches it firmly. Clone sizes are given selectively: once, few, many, or a class where the clone is expanded.

D: NA
size: few
V: TRBV5-4
J: TRBJ2-7
DNA: TGTGCCAGCAGCTCAGGCGGAGGGGCCTACGAGCAGTACTTC
CDR3: CASSSGGGAYEQYF

D: NA
size: few
V: TRBV2
J: TRBJ1-5
DNA: TGTGCCAGCAGTGTCCCCCGGAGACAGAGTGGCAATCAGCCCCAGCATTTT
CDR3: CASSVPRRQSGNQPQHF

D: TRBD2
size: few
V: TRBV5-1
J: TRBJ2-1
DNA: TGCGCCAGCAGCTTCCTAGCGGGAGGGGACAATGAGCAGTTCTTC
CDR3: CASSFLAGGDNEQFF

D: TRBD2
size: NA
V: TRBV6-5
J: TRBJ2-7
DNA: TGTGCCAGCAGTTCCCCGGGTGGGGAGGGCTACGAGCAGTACTTC
CDR3: CASSSPGGEGYEQYF

D: TRBD1
size: few
V: TRBV25-1
J: TRBJ1-4
DNA: TGTGCCAGCAGTGCTGGACAGGGTGGCGAAAAACTGTTTTTT
CDR3: CASSAGQGGEKLFF

D: NA
size: few
V: TRBV18
J: TRBJ2-4
DNA: TGTGCCAGCTCACTCCTTGAGGAGTCCATTCAGTACTTC
CDR3: CASSLLEESIQYF

D: TRBD2
size: few
V: TRBV2
J: TRBJ2-7
DNA: TGTGCCAGCAGAGCGGGGTCCTACGAGCAGTACTTC
CDR3: CASRAGSYEQYF

D: TRBD2
size: few
V: TRBV14
J: TRBJ2-3
DNA: TGTGCCAGCAGCGTCGGGGGGGATACGCAGTATTTT
CDR3: CASSVGGDTQYF

D: NA
size: few
V: TRBV7-2
J: TRBJ2-1
DNA: TGTGCCAGCAGCCACGGGGGCTACAATGAGCAGTTCTTC
CDR3: CASSHGGYNEQFF

D: NA
size: NA
V: TRBV19
J: TRBJ2-5
DNA: TGTGCCAGTAGTATATCGTTTACGTCTCACCGGGGGACCCAGTACTTC
CDR3: CASSISFTSHRGTQYF

D: NA
size: few
V: TRBV7-8
J: TRBJ2-5
DNA: TGTGCCAGCAGCTTCGCGGGATCGGGGGAGACCCAGTACTTC
CDR3: CASSFAGSGETQYF

D: NA
size: NA
V: TRBV27
J: TRBJ2-5
DNA: TGTGCCAGCAGTGGGGCAGGGTACCTCCATGACCAGTACTTC
CDR3: CASSGAGYLHDQYF

D: NA
size: NA
V: TRBV29-1
J: TRBJ1-1
DNA: TGCAGCGCTCGCCCGGCGGGAGCGAACACTGAAGCTTTCTTT
CDR3: CSARPAGANTEAFF

D: NA
size: NA
V: TRBV20-1
J: TRBJ2-3
DNA: TGCAGTGCGGGACTTTTAGATACGCAGTATTTT
CDR3: CSAGLLDTQYF

D: NA
size: few
V: TRBV9
J: TRBJ2-7
DNA: TGTGCCAGCAGCTTCCGCAGCGGACAGTTATACGAGCAGTACTTC
CDR3: CASSFRSGQLYEQYF

D: NA
size: few
V: TRBV6-5
J: TRBJ2-5
DNA: TGTGCCAGCAATGACAGGTACCAAGAGACCCAGTACTTC
CDR3: CASNDRYQETQYF

D: TRBD1
size: NA
V: TRBV28
J: TRBJ2-7
DNA: TGTGCCAGCACCCCCGGGACAGGGATTTACGAGCAGTACTTC
CDR3: CASTPGTGIYEQYF

D: NA
size: few
V: TRBV5-4
J: TRBJ2-5
DNA: TGTGCCAGCAGCTTGGTGCAAGCAGAGACCCAGTACTTC
CDR3: CASSLVQAETQYF

D: NA
size: NA
V: TRBV7-6
J: TRBJ2-1
DNA: TGTGCCAGCAGCAAACAGGGCAATGAGCAGTTCTTC
CDR3: CASSKQGNEQFF

D: TRBD2
size: NA
V: TRBV12-5
J: TRBJ2-1
DNA: TGTGCTAGTGGTTTGGTACAAGGGCGGGAGGCCTACAATGAGCAGTTCTTC
CDR3: CASGLVQGREAYNEQFF

D: NA
size: few
V: TRBV28
J: TRBJ2-2
DNA: TGTGCCAGCAGGCTAGTGAACACCGGGGAGCTGTTTTTT
CDR3: CASRLVNTGELFF

D: NA
size: few
V: TRBV14
J: TRBJ1-1
DNA: TGTGCCAGCAGCCAAGTAGGGAGAACTGAAGCTTTCTTT
CDR3: CASSQVGRTEAFF

D: NA
size: NA
V: TRBV7-9
J: TRBJ1-5
DNA: TGTGCCAGCAGCGAACCGGGACTCATAACGCAGGCCCAGCATTTT
CDR3: CASSEPGLITQAQHF

D: NA
size: NA
V: TRBV6-6
J: TRBJ1-1
DNA: TGTGCCAGCACCCACGCGGTACGCACTGAAGCTTTCTTT
CDR3: CASTHAVRTEAFF

D: NA
size: few
V: TRBV10-3
J: TRBJ2-6
DNA: TGTGCCATCAGTGAAGGAGGAACAAAAAGCTCTGGGGCCAACGTCCTGACTTTC
CDR3: CAISEGGTKSSGANVLTF

D: NA
size: few
V: TRBV28
J: TRBJ2-1
DNA: TGTGCCAGCAGTTTCCTGTACAATGAGCAGTTCTTC
CDR3: CASSFLYNEQFF

D: TRBD1
size: few
V: TRBV19
J: TRBJ1-1
DNA: TGTGCCAGCCGCCGAGGACAGGGGGGTGAAGCTTTCTTT
CDR3: CASRRGQGGEAFF

D: NA
size: few
V: TRBV5-1
J: TRBJ2-3
DNA: TGCGCCAGCAGCTTGAGCGGAAGCACAGATACGCAGTATTTT
CDR3: CASSLSGSTDTQYF

D: NA
size: few
V: TRBV6-5
J: TRBJ1-2
DNA: TGTGCCAGCAGTTACTCGATTGGGGGGAACTATGGCTACACCTTC
CDR3: CASSYSIGGNYGYTF

D: NA
size: few
V: TRBV30
J: TRBJ2-7
DNA: TGTGCCTGGAGTGCCCCAGGACAGATCTACGAGCAGTACTTC
CDR3: CAWSAPGQIYEQYF

D: NA
size: NA
V: TRBV6-5
J: TRBJ2-3
DNA: TGTGCCAGCAGTTACTCGTTCGCCACCTACACAGATACGCAGTATTTT
CDR3: CASSYSFATYTDTQYF

D: NA
size: NA
V: TRBV6-5
J: TRBJ1-1
DNA: TGTGCCAGCAGGAACAGGGAATCGACTGAAGCTTTCTTT
CDR3: CASRNRESTEAFF

D: NA
size: few
V: TRBV7-2
J: TRBJ2-1
DNA: TGTGCCAGCAGCTTAGTCTTATACAATGAGCAGTTCTTC
CDR3: CASSLVLYNEQFF

D: NA
size: NA
V: TRBV4-1
J: TRBJ2-5
DNA: TGCGCCAGCAGCCAAGGGCAGGGATGGGAGACCCAGTACTTC
CDR3: CASSQGQGWETQYF

D: NA
size: NA
V: TRBV15
J: TRBJ2-5
DNA: TGTGCCACCAGCAGAGAGATTGGAGATGGAAGGGGGCAGTACTTC
CDR3: CATSREIGDGRGQYF

D: TRBD2
size: few
V: TRBV11-1
J: TRBJ2-5
DNA: TGTGCCAGCAGCTTAGCGGCGGGACTAGCGGGAGGAGAGACCCAGTACTTC
CDR3: CASSLAAGLAGGETQYF

D: NA
size: few
V: TRBV5-1
J: TRBJ1-2
DNA: TGCGCCAGCAGCTTTCGACAGCCGCATAACTATGGCTACACCTTC
CDR3: CASSFRQPHNYGYTF

D: TRBD1
size: few
V: TRBV7-2
J: TRBJ2-7
DNA: TGTGCCAGCCAGGGAGCAGGGGGCATTGCGCAGTACTTC
CDR3: CASQGAGGIAQYF

D: NA
size: NA
V: TRBV11-2
J: TRBJ2-5
DNA: TGTGCCAGCAGCTTAGCTCCCCAAGAGACCCAGTACTTC
CDR3: CASSLAPQETQYF

D: NA
size: few
V: TRBV29-1
J: TRBJ2-1
DNA: TGCAGCGTTGACTTGGACAAATACAATGAGCAGTTCTTC
CDR3: CSVDLDKYNEQFF

D: TRBD1
size: few
V: TRBV11-3
J: TRBJ1-2
DNA: TGTGCCAGCAGCTTCGGAGGACCGGGACAGGGGGATTATGGCTACACCTTC
CDR3: CASSFGGPGQGDYGYTF

D: TRBD1
size: few
V: TRBV4-3
J: TRBJ2-6
DNA: TGCGCCAGCAGCCTGTGGTTCGGGACAGGGCGGGCCAACGTCCTGACTTTC
CDR3: CASSLWFGTGRANVLTF

D: TRBD1
size: few
V: TRBV27
J: TRBJ1-2
DNA: TGTGCCAGCAGCCAGGACAGGCTAGGAGGCTACACCTTC
CDR3: CASSQDRLGGYTF

D: NA
size: NA
V: TRBV28
J: TRBJ2-4
DNA: TGTGCCAGCAGTGAAGGGCAGGGGAAAGCCAAAAACATTCAGTACTTC
CDR3: CASSEGQGKAKNIQYF

D: TRBD2
size: NA
V: TRBV9
J: TRBJ2-3
DNA: TGTGCCAGCAGCGTAGGGTCTAGCGGGGAGTCAGATACGCAGTATTTT
CDR3: CASSVGSSGESDTQYF

D: NA
size: few
V: TRBV27
J: TRBJ2-7
DNA: TGTGCCAGCAGTTTCCGAGGGCCGCCCGAGCAGTACTTC
CDR3: CASSFRGPPEQYF

D: TRBD2
size: NA
V: TRBV11-2
J: TRBJ2-5
DNA: TGTGCCAGCAGCTTCGGGGGGGGAGAGACCCAGTACTTC
CDR3: CASSFGGGETQYF

D: TRBD1
size: few
V: TRBV30
J: TRBJ1-4
DNA: TGTGCCTCCGGACAGGGAGGTGAAAAACTGTTTTTT
CDR3: CASGQGGEKLFF

D: TRBD2
size: NA
V: TRBV28
J: TRBJ2-1
DNA: TGTGCCAGCAGGGGTCCGGGACTAGCCAATCAAAACGAGCAGTTCTTC
CDR3: CASRGPGLANQNEQFF

D: TRBD2
size: NA
V: TRBV19
J: TRBJ2-3
DNA: TGTGCCAGTAGTGCGGGACTAGCGGGAGGGCCATCAGATACGCAGTATTTT
CDR3: CASSAGLAGGPSDTQYF

D: TRBD1
size: few
V: TRBV28
J: TRBJ1-2
DNA: TGTGCCAGCAGTTTAAGCGACAGGGGCGTAGGCTACACCTTC
CDR3: CASSLSDRGVGYTF

D: TRBD2
size: few
V: TRBV5-1
J: TRBJ2-7
DNA: TGCGCCAGCAGCTACGGGGGGGGCCTAAGCGAGCAGTACTTC
CDR3: CASSYGGGLSEQYF

D: TRBD2
size: few
V: TRBV29-1
J: TRBJ2-1
DNA: TGCAGCGTCGCGGGGTTTAGCGGGGCTACTATCCTCTTC
CDR3: CSVAGFSGATILF

D: TRBD2
size: few
V: TRBV7-2
J: TRBJ2-1
DNA: TGTGCCAGCAGCTTAGCTCAGCGGGAGTCGTACAATGAGCAGTTCTTC
CDR3: CASSLAQRESYNEQFF

D: TRBD2
size: few
V: TRBV27
J: TRBJ2-5
DNA: TGTGCCAGCAGTTTATTAGCGAGCGGGAGGGCCGGGGAGACCCAGTACTTC
CDR3: CASSLLASGRAGETQYF